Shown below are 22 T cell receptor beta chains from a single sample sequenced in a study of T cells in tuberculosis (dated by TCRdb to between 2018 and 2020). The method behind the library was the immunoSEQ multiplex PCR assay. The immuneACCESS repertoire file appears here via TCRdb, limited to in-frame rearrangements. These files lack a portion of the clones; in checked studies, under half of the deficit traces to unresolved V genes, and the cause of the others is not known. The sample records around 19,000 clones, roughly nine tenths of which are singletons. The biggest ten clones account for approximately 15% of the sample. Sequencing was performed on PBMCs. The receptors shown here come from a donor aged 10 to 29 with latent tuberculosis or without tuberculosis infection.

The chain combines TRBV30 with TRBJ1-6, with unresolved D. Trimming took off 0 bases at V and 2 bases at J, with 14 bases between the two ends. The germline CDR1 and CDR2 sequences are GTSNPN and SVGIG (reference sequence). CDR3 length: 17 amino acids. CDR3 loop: CAWSVGPARAYNSPLHF. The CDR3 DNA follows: TGTGCCTGGAGTGTAGGGCCGGCGAGGGCCTATAATTCACCCCTCCACTTT.

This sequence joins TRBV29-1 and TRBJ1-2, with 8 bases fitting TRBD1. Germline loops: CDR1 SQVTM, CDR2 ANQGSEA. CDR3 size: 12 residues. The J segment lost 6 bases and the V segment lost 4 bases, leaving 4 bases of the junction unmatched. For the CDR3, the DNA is TGCAGCGTTGGGACAGGGTGGGATGGCTACACCTTC. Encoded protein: CSVGTGWDGYTF.

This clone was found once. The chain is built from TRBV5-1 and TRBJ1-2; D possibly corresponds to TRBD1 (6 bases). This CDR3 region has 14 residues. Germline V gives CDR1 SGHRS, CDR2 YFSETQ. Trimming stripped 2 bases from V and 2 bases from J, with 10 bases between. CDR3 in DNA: TGCGCCAGCAGCTTAGAGAGGGGGAACTATGGCTACACCTTC. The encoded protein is CASSLERGNYGYTF.

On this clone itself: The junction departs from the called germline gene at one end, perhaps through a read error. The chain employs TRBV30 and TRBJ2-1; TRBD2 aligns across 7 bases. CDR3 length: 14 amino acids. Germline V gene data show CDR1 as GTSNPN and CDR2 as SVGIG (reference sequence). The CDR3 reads CAWSVLAANNGQFF. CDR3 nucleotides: TGTGCCTGGAGTGTTCTAGCGGCTAACAATGGGCAGTTCTTC. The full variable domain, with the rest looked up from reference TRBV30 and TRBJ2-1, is SQTIHQWPATLVQPVGSPLSLECTVEGTSNPNLYWYRQAAGRGLQLLFYSVGIGQISSEVPQNLSASRPQDRQFILSSKKLLLSDSGFYLCAWSVLAANNGQFFGPGTRLTVL.

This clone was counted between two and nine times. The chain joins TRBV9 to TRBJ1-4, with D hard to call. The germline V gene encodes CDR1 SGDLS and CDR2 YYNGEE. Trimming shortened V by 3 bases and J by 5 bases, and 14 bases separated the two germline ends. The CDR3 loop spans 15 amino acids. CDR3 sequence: CASSAAAGRNEKLFF. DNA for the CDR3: TGTGCCAGCAGCGCAGCAGCCGGGAGGAATGAAAAACTGTTTTTT.

CDR3 DNA sequence: TGTGCCAGCAGCTTAGAAAGGGGTGATACCCAGTACTTC. Its protein is CASSLERGDTQYF. The genes are TRBV7-2 and TRBJ2-5, with D possibly TRBD1 on 5 matching bases. Trimming left V 1 base short and J 8 bases short, with 11 bases between. Germline assignment: CDR1 SGHTA and CDR2 FQGNSA. The CDR3 runs 13 residues.

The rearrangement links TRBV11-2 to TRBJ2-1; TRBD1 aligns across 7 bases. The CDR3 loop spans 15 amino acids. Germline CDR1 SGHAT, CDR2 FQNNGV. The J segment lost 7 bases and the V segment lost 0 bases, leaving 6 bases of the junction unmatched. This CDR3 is CASSLDRGPQNEQFF. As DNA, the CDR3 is TGTGCCAGCAGCTTAGATAGGGGGCCTCAGAATGAGCAGTTCTTC.

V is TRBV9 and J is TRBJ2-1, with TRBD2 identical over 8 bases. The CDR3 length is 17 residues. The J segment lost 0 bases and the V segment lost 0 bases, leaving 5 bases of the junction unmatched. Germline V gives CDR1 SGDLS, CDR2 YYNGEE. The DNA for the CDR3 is TGTGCCAGCAGCGTAGGTTCCCTAGCGGGCTCCTACAATGAGCAGTTCTTC. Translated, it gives CASSVGSLAGSYNEQFF.

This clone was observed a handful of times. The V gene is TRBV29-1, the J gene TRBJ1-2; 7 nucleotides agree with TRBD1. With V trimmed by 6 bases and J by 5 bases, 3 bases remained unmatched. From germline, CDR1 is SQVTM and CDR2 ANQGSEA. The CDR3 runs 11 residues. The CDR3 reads CSVGQDYGYTF. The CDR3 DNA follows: TGCAGCGTAGGACAGGATTATGGCTACACCTTC.

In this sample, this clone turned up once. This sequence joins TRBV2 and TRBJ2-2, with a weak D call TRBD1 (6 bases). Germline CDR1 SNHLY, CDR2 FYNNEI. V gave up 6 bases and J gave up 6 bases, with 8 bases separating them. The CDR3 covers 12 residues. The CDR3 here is CASRNRAGELFF. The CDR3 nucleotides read TGTGCCAGCAGGAACAGGGCCGGGGAGCTGTTTTTT.

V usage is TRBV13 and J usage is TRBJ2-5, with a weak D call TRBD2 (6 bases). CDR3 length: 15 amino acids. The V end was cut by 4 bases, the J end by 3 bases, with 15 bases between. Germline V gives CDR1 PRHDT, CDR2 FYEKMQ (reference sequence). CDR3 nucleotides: TGTGCCAGCAGCTCCGGCGGGGAGCTTGAAGAGACCCAGTACTTC. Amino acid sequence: CASSSGGELEETQYF.

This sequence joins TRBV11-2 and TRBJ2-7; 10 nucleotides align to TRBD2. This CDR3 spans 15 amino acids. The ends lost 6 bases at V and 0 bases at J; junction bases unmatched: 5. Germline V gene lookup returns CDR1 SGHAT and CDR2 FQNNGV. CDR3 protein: CASRPLAGASYEQYF. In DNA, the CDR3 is TGTGCCAGCAGACCTCTAGCGGGGGCCTCCTACGAGCAGTACTTC.

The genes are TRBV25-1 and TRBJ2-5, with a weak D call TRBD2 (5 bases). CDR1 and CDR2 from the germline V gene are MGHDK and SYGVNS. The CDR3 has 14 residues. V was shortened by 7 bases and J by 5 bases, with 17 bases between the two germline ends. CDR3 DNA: TGTGCCAGCACGAATTGGCGCGCGGGTGAGACCCAGTACTTC. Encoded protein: CASTNWRAGETQYF.

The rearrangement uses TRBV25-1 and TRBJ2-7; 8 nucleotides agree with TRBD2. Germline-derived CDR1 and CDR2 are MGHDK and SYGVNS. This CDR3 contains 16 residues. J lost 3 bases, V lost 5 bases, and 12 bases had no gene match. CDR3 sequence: CASSPGAGATIYEQYF. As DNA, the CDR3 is TGTGCCAGCAGTCCGGGAGCGGGGGCGACCATCTACGAGCAGTACTTC.

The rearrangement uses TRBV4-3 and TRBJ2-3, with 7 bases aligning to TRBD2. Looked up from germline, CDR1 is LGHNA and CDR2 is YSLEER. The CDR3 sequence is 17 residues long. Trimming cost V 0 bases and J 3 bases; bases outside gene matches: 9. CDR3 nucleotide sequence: TGCGCCAGCAGCCAAGATCAGGCAGCGGGGCGGACAGATACGCAGTATTTT. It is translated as CASSQDQAAGRTDTQYF.

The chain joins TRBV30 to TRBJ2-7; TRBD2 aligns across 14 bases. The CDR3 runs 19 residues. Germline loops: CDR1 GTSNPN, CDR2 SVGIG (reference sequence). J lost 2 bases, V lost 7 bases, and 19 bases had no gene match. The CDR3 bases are TGTGCCTCGAATAAAAAACGGGGACTAGCGGGGGAAATCCCCTACGAGCAGTACTTC. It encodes CASNKKRGLAGEIPYEQYF.

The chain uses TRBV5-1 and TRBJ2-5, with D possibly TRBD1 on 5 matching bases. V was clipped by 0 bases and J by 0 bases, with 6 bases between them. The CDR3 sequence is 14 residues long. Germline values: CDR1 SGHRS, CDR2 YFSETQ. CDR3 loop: CASSLEGNQETQYF. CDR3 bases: TGCGCCAGCAGCTTGGAGGGGAACCAAGAGACCCAGTACTTC.

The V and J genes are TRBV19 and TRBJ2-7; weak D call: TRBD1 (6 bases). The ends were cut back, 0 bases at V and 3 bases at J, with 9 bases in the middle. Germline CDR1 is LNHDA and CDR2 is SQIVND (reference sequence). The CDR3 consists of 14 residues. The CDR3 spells CASSIDPGHYEQYF. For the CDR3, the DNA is TGTGCCAGTAGTATAGATCCGGGACACTACGAGCAGTACTTC.

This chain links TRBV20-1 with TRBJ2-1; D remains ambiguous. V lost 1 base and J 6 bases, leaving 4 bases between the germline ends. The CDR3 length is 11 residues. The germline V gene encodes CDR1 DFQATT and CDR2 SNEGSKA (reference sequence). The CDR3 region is CSARGANEQFF. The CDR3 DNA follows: TGCAGTGCTAGAGGAGCCAATGAGCAGTTCTTC.

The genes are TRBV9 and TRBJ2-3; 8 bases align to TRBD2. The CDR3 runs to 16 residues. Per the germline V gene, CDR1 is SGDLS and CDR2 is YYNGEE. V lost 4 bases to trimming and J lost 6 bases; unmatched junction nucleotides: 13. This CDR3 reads CASSRKAGGSADTQYF. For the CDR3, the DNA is TGTGCCAGCAGCCGTAAGGCGGGAGGTAGCGCGGATACGCAGTATTTT.

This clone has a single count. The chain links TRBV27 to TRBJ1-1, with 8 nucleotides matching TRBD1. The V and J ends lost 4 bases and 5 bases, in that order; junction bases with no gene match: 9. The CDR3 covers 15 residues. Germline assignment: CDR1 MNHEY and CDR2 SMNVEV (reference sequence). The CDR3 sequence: CASSSYAGGETEAFF. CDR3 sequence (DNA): TGTGCCAGCAGTTCCTACGCAGGGGGCGAGACTGAAGCTTTCTTT.

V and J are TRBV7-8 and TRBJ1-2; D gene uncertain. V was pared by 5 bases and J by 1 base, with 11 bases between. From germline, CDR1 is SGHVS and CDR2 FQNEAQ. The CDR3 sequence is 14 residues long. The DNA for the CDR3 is TGTGCCAGCAGCCGACGGCGGATTAACTATGGCTACACCTTC. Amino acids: CASSRRRINYGYTF.